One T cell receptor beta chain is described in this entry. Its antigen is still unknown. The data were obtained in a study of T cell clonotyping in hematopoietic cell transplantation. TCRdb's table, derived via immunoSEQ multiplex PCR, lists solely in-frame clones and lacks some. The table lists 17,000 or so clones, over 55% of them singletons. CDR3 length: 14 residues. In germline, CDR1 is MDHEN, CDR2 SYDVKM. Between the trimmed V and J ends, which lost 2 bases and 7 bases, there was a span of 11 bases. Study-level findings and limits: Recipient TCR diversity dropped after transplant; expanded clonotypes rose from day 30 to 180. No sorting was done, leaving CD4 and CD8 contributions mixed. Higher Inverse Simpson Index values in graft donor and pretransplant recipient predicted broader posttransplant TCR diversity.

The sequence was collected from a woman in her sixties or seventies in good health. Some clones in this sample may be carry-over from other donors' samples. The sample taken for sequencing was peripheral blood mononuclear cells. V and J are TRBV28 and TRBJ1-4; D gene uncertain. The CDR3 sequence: CASSLREAGEKLFF. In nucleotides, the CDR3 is TGTGCCAGCAGTTTAAGGGAAGCGGGTGAAAAACTGTTTTTT. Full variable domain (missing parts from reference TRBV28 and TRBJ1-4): DVKVTQSSRYLVKRTGEKVFLECVQDMDHENMFWYRQDPGLGLRLIYFSYDVKMKEKGDIPEGYSVSREKKERFSLILESASTNQTSMYLCASSLREAGEKLFFGSGTQLSVL.